The 30 T cell receptor beta chains presented below share a single source sample, sequenced in a study of blood T cell repertoires in COVID-19. Libraries were prepared by immunoSEQ multiplex PCR; TCRdb keeps only in-frame clonotypes and omits some of them. The sample yields about 240,000 clones, around 82% seen once. Sequencing was done on a sample of peripheral blood. These receptors came from an older woman with acute or convalescent COVID-19.

About this clone itself: At one end, the junction sequence differs from germline, possibly due to a read error. The chain couples TRBV7-2 to TRBJ2-4; D perhaps matches TRBD1 (6 bases). CDR1 is SGHTA and CDR2 is FQGNSA in the germline V gene. CDR3 size: 16 residues. CDR3 nucleotides: TGTGCCAGCAGCCTAGCCCCGACAGGAGGCCCGAACATTCAGTACTTC. Protein: CASSLAPTGGPNIQYF.

The rearrangement uses TRBV3-1 (or the pseudogene TRBV3-2) and TRBJ1-2, with D possibly TRBD1 on 6 matching bases. In germline, CDR1 is LGHDT, CDR2 YNNKEL (reference sequence). The CDR3 covers 13 residues. The V gene lost 2 bases and the J gene lost 10 bases, with 14 bases spanning the gap. The CDR3 bases are TGTGCCAGCAGCCAACATGACAGGCCCCACTACACCTTC. It encodes CASSQHDRPHYTF.

As for this clone: This sample also contains other DNA sequences that code for the same CDR3. The V gene is TRBV7-2, the J gene TRBJ2-2, with TRBD1 matching 7 bases. Trimming at V came to 5 bases and at J to 0 bases, leaving 3 bases not matched to a gene. The length of the CDR3 is 15 residues. CDR1 is SGHTA and CDR2 is FQGNSA in the germline V gene. CDR3: CASSPQGANTGELFF. The CDR3 DNA follows: TGTGCCAGCAGCCCTCAGGGGGCGAACACCGGGGAGCTGTTTTTT.

This clone was found many times. The chain has TRBV7-9 and TRBJ2-7; D is possibly TRBD2 (5 bases). From germline, CDR1 is SEHNR and CDR2 FQNEAQ (reference sequence). The CDR3 length is 12 residues. Trimming took 4 bases from V and 7 from J, leaving 11 bases between them. The CDR3 DNA is TGTGCCAGCAGCTCCGGGATTGGGGAGCAGTACTTC. This translates into CASSSGIGEQYF. The full variable domain, in which reference TRBV7-9 and TRBJ2-7 provide the parts outside the CDR3, is DTGVSQNPRHKITKRGQNVTFRCDPISEHNRLYWYRQTLGQGPEFLTYFQNEAQLEKSRLLSDRFSAERPKGSFSTLEIQRTEQGDSAMYLCASSSGIGEQYFGPGTRLTVT.

The chain combines TRBV2 with TRBJ2-5; D is perhaps TRBD2 (5 bases). V lost 2 bases and J 2 bases, leaving 12 bases between the germline ends. The CDR3 is 15 amino acids. Germline CDR1 and CDR2: SNHLY and FYNNEI. The CDR3 loop reads CASSELASGQETQYF. In nucleotides, the CDR3 is TGTGCCAGCAGTGAACTCGCCAGCGGACAAGAGACCCAGTACTTC.

V is TRBV19 and J is TRBJ1-5; D is perhaps TRBD1 (6 bases). This CDR3 is built from 15 residues. Trimming cost V 4 bases and J 4 bases, with 14 bases left between them. The germline CDR1 and CDR2 sequences are LNHDA and SQIVND (reference sequence). CDR3 sequence (DNA): TGTGCCAGTAGTAAGACCACGAGGGGGAATCAGCCCCAGCATTTT. Residues: CASSKTTRGNQPQHF. The full variable domain, its missing parts supplied by reference TRBV19 and TRBJ1-5, is DGGITQSPKYLFRKEGQNVTLSCEQNLNHDAMYWYRQDPGQGLRLIYYSQIVNDFQKGDIAEGYSVSREKKESFPLTVTSAQKNPTAFYLCASSKTTRGNQPQHFGDGTRLSIL.

J is TRBJ2-3 and V is TRBV28; 8 positions agree with TRBD1. The germline V gene encodes CDR1 MDHEN and CDR2 SYDVKM. The trim removed 5 bases at V and 7 bases at J, leaving 14 bases unmatched. CDR3 length: 16 amino acids. This CDR3 reads CASSTLGTGSLYTQYF. Written as DNA, the CDR3 is TGTGCCAGCAGTACCCTAGGGACAGGATCACTCTATACGCAGTATTTT.

The gene calls are TRBV2 and TRBJ2-2; D possibly corresponds to TRBD1 (6 bases). Per germline, CDR1 SNHLY and CDR2 FYNNEI. The V gene lost 6 bases and the J gene lost 7 bases, with 18 bases spanning the gap. The CDR3 has 15 amino acids. DNA of the CDR3: TGTGCCAGCAGGGCGCAATCCGGGACATTCGGGGAGCTGTTTTTT. Translated, it gives CASRAQSGTFGELFF.

This chain connects TRBV4-2 to TRBJ1-1, with D unclear. Trimming removed 0 bases at V and 0 bases at J, with 11 bases between. This CDR3 has 16 residues. In germline, CDR1 is LGHNA, CDR2 YNFKEQ. CDR3 sequence reads: CASSQEGGIMNTEAFF. Written as DNA, the CDR3 is TGTGCCAGCAGCCAAGAAGGAGGGATCATGAACACTGAAGCTTTCTTT.

The chain combines TRBV15 with TRBJ1-2, with 7 bases identical to TRBD1. This CDR3 has 13 residues. The J segment lost 2 bases and the V segment lost 5 bases, leaving 2 bases of the junction unmatched. Germline values: CDR1 LNHNV, CDR2 YYDKDF (reference sequence). CDR3 amino acids: CATSPDRNYGYTF. As DNA, the CDR3 is TGTGCCACCAGCCCGGACAGGAACTATGGCTACACCTTC.

V is TRBV10-3 and J is TRBJ2-5, with 8 bases lining up with TRBD1. The J segment lost 4 bases and the V segment lost 2 bases, leaving 9 bases of the junction unmatched. The CDR3 loop spans 16 amino acids. CDR1 and CDR2 from the germline V gene are ENHRY and SYGVKD. The CDR3 sequence: CAISEGGTGKGETQYF. Here the CDR3 DNA reads TGTGCCATCAGTGAGGGGGGGACAGGCAAAGGAGAGACCCAGTACTTC.

The V call is TRBV12-3 or TRBV12-4, the J call TRBJ1-1; the D gene is possibly TRBD1 (5 bases). Trimming pared 6 bases from V and 9 bases from J, leaving 11 bases between. This CDR3 is built from 11 residues. This chain's CDR3 is CASSLGGKAFF. The CDR3 DNA is TGTGCCAGCAGCCTCGGGGGTAAAGCTTTCTTT.

This sequence joins TRBV19 and TRBJ1-2; TRBD1 matches 7 bases. V gave up 1 base and J gave up 8 bases; unmatched junction bases: 10. The CDR3 sequence is 15 residues long. Germline V gives CDR1 LNHDA, CDR2 SQIVND (reference sequence). The CDR3 loop is CASSIANRGLEGYTF. CDR3 DNA sequence: TGTGCCAGTAGTATAGCAAACAGGGGACTGGAAGGCTACACCTTC.

The chain couples TRBV28 to TRBJ1-2; TRBD1 matches 8 bases. CDR1 is MDHEN and CDR2 is SYDVKM in the germline V gene. Unmatched junction bases numbered 0, after V lost 5 bases and J lost 4 bases. The CDR3 has 12 residues. The CDR3 sequence: CASSTGGYGYTF. As DNA, the CDR3 is TGTGCCAGCAGTACAGGGGGCTATGGCTACACCTTC.

The V gene is TRBV4-1, the J gene TRBJ1-5; D may be TRBD1 (6 bases). The germline CDR1 and CDR2 sequences are MGHRA and YSYEKL. The CDR3 extends over 15 amino acids. Trimming pared 5 bases from V and 2 bases from J, leaving 13 bases between. CDR3 in DNA: TGCGCCAGCAGCGAACAGGGACGGGGCAATCAGCCCCAGCATTTT. It codes for CASSEQGRGNQPQHF.

This clone was seen a few times. V gene TRBV10-3 combines with J gene TRBJ1-2; possibly TRBD1 for D (5 bases). Between the trimmed V and J ends, which lost 7 bases and 5 bases, there was a span of 14 bases. The CDR3 sequence is 13 residues long. The germline V gene encodes CDR1 ENHRY and CDR2 SYGVKD. CDR3 sequence (DNA): TGTGCCATCACCGAGTCGCGGGGGTATGGCTACACCTTC. This gives the protein CAITESRGYGYTF.

V is TRBV11-2 and J is TRBJ2-1; TRBD2 aligns across 12 bases. V was pared by 7 bases and J by 8 bases, with 6 bases of the junction left unmatched. The germline V gene has CDR1 SGHAT and CDR2 FQNNGV. CDR3 length: 14 amino acids. The CDR3 nucleotides read TGTGCCAGCACCCGGACTAGCGGGGCCTATGAGCAGTTCTTC. Protein product: CASTRTSGAYEQFF.

The chain uses TRBV18 and TRBJ2-2; D may be TRBD1 (5 bases). Trimming took 3 bases from V and 7 from J, leaving 6 bases between them. The CDR3 totals 12 residues. The germline CDR1 and CDR2 sequences are KGHSH and LQKENI. The CDR3 protein is CASSPQGGELFF. The CDR3 DNA is TGTGCCAGCTCACCGCAGGGCGGGGAGCTGTTTTTT.

The J gene is TRBJ1-1, the V gene TRBV11-2; D gene unclear. The ends were cut back, 1 base at V and 6 bases at J, with 9 bases in the middle. Germline V gives CDR1 SGHAT, CDR2 FQNNGV. This CDR3 has 13 residues. In nucleotides, the CDR3 is TGTGCCAGCAGCTTAGCAAGGGAGGCTGAAGCTTTCTTT. Protein: CASSLAREAEAFF. Supplemented by reference TRBV11-2 and TRBJ1-1, the full variable domain reads EAGVAQSPRYKIIEKRQSVAFWCNPISGHATLYWYQQILGQGPKLLIQFQNNGVVDDSQLPKDRFSAERLKGVDSTLKIQPAKLEDSAVYLCASSLAREAEAFFGQGTRLTVV.

This chain links TRBV15 with TRBJ1-1; D remains ambiguous. Between the trimmed V and J ends, which lost 0 bases and 8 bases, there was a span of 7 bases. This CDR3 comprises 12 residues. The V gene's germline CDR1 is LNHNV and CDR2 YYDKDF (reference sequence). The CDR3 reads CATSRDRMEAFF. CDR3 in DNA: TGTGCCACCAGCAGAGATAGAATGGAAGCTTTCTTT.

The chain carries TRBV4-3 and TRBJ1-4; 7 bases fit TRBD1. The CDR3 is 15 residues long. J was trimmed by 0 bases and V by 5 bases; bases with no gene match: 3. CDR1 is LGHNA, CDR2 YSLEER, per germline. In nucleotides, the CDR3 is TGCGCCAGCAGCACCACAGGGGCAACTAATGAAAAACTGTTTTTT. Translating it yields CASSTTGATNEKLFF.

The chain carries TRBV6-2 or TRBV6-3 and TRBJ2-1; 10 bases are shared with TRBD2. Trimming at V came to 0 bases and at J to 6 bases, leaving 2 bases not matched to a gene. The CDR3 length is 15 residues. In germline, CDR1 is MNHEY, CDR2 SVGEGT. This CDR3 reads CASSYSERGGNEQFF. The CDR3 nucleotides read TGTGCCAGCAGTTACTCGGAGCGGGGGGGCAATGAGCAGTTCTTC.

This chain connects TRBV9 to TRBJ1-3; TRBD1 agrees at 12 bases. The germline V gene encodes CDR1 SGDLS and CDR2 YYNGEE. Trimming cost V 3 bases and J 3 bases; bases outside gene matches: 7. CDR3 length: 17 residues. The CDR3 DNA follows: TGTGCCAGCAGCGCACCGGGACAGGGGGCATTTGGAAACACCATATATTTT. This gives the protein CASSAPGQGAFGNTIYF.

DNA for the CDR3: TGTGCCAGCAGCTTAGGTGGGCAAGCTTTCTTT. It specifies CASSLGGQAFF. The J gene is TRBJ1-1, the V gene TRBV7-9, with D hard to call. The CDR3 consists of 11 residues. V was cut by 1 base and J by 9 bases, with 6 bases left in between. CDR1 and CDR2 (germline): SEHNR, FQNEAQ (reference sequence).

This clone was counted between two and nine times. The chain combines TRBV3-1 (or the pseudogene TRBV3-2) with TRBJ2-3; 9 positions agree with TRBD2. Germline V gives CDR1 LGHDT, CDR2 YNNKEL (reference sequence). J was trimmed by 4 bases and V by 1 base; bases with no gene match: 3. The CDR3 loop spans 15 amino acids. CDR3 amino acids: CASSQGPSGADTQYF. CDR3 sequence (DNA): TGTGCCAGCAGCCAAGGTCCTAGCGGGGCAGATACGCAGTATTTT.

The chain uses TRBV14 and TRBJ2-1, with TRBD1 identical over 9 bases. The CDR3 totals 19 residues. J lost 0 bases, V lost 4 bases, and 13 bases had no gene match. Germline CDR1 and CDR2: SGHDN and FVKESK. The CDR3 nucleotides are TGTGCCAGCAGCCCCGTCCCGGGACAGGGACCCGGCTCCTACAATGAGCAGTTCTTC. It yields the protein CASSPVPGQGPGSYNEQFF.

The rearrangement joins TRBV3-1 (or the pseudogene TRBV3-2) to TRBJ1-5; 8 nucleotides line up with TRBD1. V lost 2 bases, J lost 6 bases, and 6 bases stayed unmatched. CDR1 and CDR2 (germline): LGHDT, YNNKEL (reference sequence). The CDR3 is 15 amino acids. The CDR3 protein is CASSQWLQGAQPQHF. Here the CDR3 DNA reads TGTGCCAGCAGCCAATGGTTGCAGGGGGCTCAGCCCCAGCATTTT.

Note on this clone: The same CDR3 also results from other DNA sequences found in this sample. DNA for the CDR3: TGTGCCAGCAGTCTCGGGACAGGGAATAATTCACCCCTCCACTTT. This codes for CASSLGTGNNSPLHF. The chain couples TRBV27 to TRBJ1-6; 9 positions match TRBD1. There are 15 residues in the CDR3. Per the germline V gene, CDR1 is MNHEY and CDR2 is SMNVEV (reference sequence). The trim removed 5 bases at V and 5 bases at J, leaving 4 bases unmatched.

This clone showed up just once. The chain joins TRBV3-1 (or the pseudogene TRBV3-2) to TRBJ2-7; D may be TRBD1 (6 bases). The germline V gene has CDR1 LGHDT and CDR2 YNNKEL (reference sequence). The length of the CDR3 is 13 residues. The V end lost 4 bases, the J end lost 3 bases, and 10 bases lay between the germline ends. CDR3 sequence: CASSRIGGYEQYF. The DNA of the CDR3 is TGTGCCAGCAGCCGCATAGGGGGCTACGAGCAGTACTTC.

This chain connects TRBV5-4 to TRBJ1-1, with TRBD1 as a possible D gene (5 bases). The germline CDR1 and CDR2 sequences are SGHNT and YYREEE (reference sequence). CDR3 size: 17 residues. Trimming left V 1 base short and J 4 bases short, with 20 bases between. The CDR3 protein is CASSLPTGGSRTTEAFF. Written as DNA, the CDR3 is TGTGCCAGCAGCTTGCCTACCGGGGGGAGTCGTACCACTGAAGCTTTCTTT. Together with reference TRBV5-4 and TRBJ1-1, the CDR3 gives the full variable domain: ETGVTQSPTHLIKTRGQQVTLRCSSQSGHNTVSWYQQALGQGPQFIFQYYREEENGRGNFPPRFSGLQFPNYSSELNVNALELDDSALYLCASSLPTGGSRTTEAFFGQGTRLTVV.